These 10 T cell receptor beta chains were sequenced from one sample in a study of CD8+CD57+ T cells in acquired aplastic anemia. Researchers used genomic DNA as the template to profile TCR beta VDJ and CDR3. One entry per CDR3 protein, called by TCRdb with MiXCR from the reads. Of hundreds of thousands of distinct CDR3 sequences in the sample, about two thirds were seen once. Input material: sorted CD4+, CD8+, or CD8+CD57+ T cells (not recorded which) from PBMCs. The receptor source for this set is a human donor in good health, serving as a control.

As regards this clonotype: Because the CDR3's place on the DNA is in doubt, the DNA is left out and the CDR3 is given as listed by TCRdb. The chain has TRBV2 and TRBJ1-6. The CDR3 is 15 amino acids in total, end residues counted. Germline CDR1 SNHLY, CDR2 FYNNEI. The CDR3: CASSVAGGSYYHLYF.

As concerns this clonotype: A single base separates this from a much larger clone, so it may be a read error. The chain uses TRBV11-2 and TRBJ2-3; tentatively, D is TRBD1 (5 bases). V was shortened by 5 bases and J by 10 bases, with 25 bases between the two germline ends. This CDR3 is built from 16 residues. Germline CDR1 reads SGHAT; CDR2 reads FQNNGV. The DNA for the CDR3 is TGTGCCAGCAGCCTGGGGCCGTCCGGCCTCAAAAGGGCGCAGTATTTT. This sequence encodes CASSLGPSGLKRAQYF. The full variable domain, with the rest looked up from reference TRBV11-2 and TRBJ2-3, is EAGVAQSPRYKIIEKRQSVAFWCNPISGHATLYWYQQILGQGPKLLIQFQNNGVVDDSQLPKDRFSAERLKGVDSTLKIQPAKLEDSAVYLCASSLGPSGLKRAQYFGPGTRLTVL.

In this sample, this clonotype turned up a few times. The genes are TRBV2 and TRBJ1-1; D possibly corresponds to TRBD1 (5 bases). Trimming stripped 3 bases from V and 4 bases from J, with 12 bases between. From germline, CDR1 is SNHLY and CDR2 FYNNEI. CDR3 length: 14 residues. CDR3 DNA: TGTGCCAGCAGTGATGCCCCGCAGGGCACTGAAGCTTTCTTT. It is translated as CASSDAPQGTEAFF.

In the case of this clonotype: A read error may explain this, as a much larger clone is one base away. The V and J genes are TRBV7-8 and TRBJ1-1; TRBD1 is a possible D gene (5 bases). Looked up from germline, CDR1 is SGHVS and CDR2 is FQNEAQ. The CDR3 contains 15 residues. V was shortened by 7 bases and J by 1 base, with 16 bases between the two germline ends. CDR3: CASTPTGDRNTEAFF. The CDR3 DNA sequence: TGTGCCAGCACTCCCACGGGGGATAGGAACACTGAAGCTTTCTTT.

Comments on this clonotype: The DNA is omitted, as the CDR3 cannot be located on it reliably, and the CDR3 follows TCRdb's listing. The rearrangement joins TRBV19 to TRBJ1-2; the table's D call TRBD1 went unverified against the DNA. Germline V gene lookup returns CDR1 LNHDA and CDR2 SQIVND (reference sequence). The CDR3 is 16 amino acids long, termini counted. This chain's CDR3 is CASSVGGADPNYGCTF.

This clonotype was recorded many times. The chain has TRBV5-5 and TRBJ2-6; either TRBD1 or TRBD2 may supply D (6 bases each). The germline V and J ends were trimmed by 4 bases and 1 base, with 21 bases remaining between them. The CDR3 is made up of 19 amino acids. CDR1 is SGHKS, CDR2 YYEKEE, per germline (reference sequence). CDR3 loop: CASSPSSWRGVSGANVLTF. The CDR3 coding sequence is TGTGCCAGCAGCCCCTCAAGTTGGAGGGGGGTTTCTGGGGCCAACGTCCTGACTTTC.

The CDR3 sequence is CASSVSGVVYKQYF. CDR3 sequence (DNA): TGTGCCAGCAGCGTTTCGGGGGTAGTCTACAAGCAGTATTTT. The chain has TRBV9 and TRBJ2-3, with D perhaps matching TRBD2 (6 bases). V lost 2 bases to trimming and J lost 11 bases, with 18 bases between them. Germline CDR1 reads SGDLS; CDR2 reads YYNGEE. The CDR3 covers 14 residues. Together with reference TRBV9 and TRBJ2-3, the CDR3 gives the full variable domain: DSGVTQTPKHLITATGQRVTLRCSPRSGDLSVYWYQQSLDQGLQFLIQYYNGEERAKGNILERFSAQQFPDLHSELNLSSLELGDSALYFCASSVSGVVYKQYFGPGTRLTVL.

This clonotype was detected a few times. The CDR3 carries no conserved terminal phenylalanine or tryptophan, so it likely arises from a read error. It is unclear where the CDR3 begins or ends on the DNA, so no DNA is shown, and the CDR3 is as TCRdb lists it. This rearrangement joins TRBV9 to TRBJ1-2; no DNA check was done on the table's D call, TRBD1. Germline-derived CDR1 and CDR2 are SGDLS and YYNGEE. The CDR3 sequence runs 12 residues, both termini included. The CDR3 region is CASSSWTGGQTL.

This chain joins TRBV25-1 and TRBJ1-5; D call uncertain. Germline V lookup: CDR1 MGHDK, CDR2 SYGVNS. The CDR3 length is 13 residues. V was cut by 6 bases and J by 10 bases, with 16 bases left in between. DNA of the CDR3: TGTGCCAGCAGCTTAGGGCCCGATTCACCCCAGCATTTT. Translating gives CASSLGPDSPQHF. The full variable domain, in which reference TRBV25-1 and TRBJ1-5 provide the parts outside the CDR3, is EADIYQTPRYLVIGTGKKITLECSQTMGHDKMYWYQQDPGMELHLIHYSYGVNSTEKGDLSSESTVSRIRTEHFPLTLESARPSHTSQYLCASSLGPDSPQHFGDGTRLSIL.

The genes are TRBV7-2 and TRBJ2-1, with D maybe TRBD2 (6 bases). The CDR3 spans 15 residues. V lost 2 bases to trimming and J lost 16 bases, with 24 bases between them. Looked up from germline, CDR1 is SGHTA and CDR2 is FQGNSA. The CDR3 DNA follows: TGTGCCAGCAGCTTAACCGCGCTTCGGGGGATGGAGACCTTCTTC. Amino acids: CASSLTALRGMETFF.